These 10 T cell receptor beta chains were sequenced from one sample in a study of blood T cells in healthy people across ages. A second about 7 to 12 cycle PCR used barcoded and J-beta primers. Via MiXCR, TCRdb re-called the 5' RACE reads, giving one row per CDR3 protein. The table has hundreds of thousands of distinct CDR3 sequences, roughly 56% seen once. The sequencing sample was made of blood. The receptors were gathered from a man aged 40-49 years in good health.

The chain combines TRBV3-1 with TRBJ2-7, with TRBD2 as a possible D gene (5 bases). The CDR3 length is 12 residues. CDR1 and CDR2 from the germline V gene are LGHDT and YNNKEL (reference sequence). V was clipped by 4 bases and J by 5 bases, with 9 bases between them. CDR3 sequence: CASSRDSDEQYF. The CDR3 DNA reads as TGTGCCAGCAGCCGCGATAGCGACGAGCAGTACTTC.

This clonotype has more than one count but fewer than ten. This chain connects TRBV7-7 to TRBJ2-6, with D tentatively TRBD2 (6 bases). CDR1 SSHAT and CDR2 FNYEAQ come from the germline V gene (reference sequence). The length of the CDR3 is 15 residues. The CDR3 spells CASGWRASGANVLTF. The CDR3 region has the DNA TGTGCTAGCGGATGGCGGGCCTCTGGGGCCAACGTCCTGACTTTC.

The chain couples TRBV27 to TRBJ2-3; D remains unclear. The CDR3 sequence is 12 residues long. The ends were cut back, 7 bases at V and 7 bases at J, with 12 bases in the middle. Germline V gene sequence: CDR1 MNHEY, CDR2 SMNVEV (reference sequence). CDR3 in amino acids: CASIFSGNTQYF. CDR3 in DNA: TGTGCCAGCATCTTCTCGGGCAATACGCAGTATTTT.

The chain carries TRBV5-1 and TRBJ2-3; the D gene is possibly TRBD1 (5 bases). This CDR3 has 16 residues. Trimming pared 4 bases from V and 1 base from J, leaving 16 bases between. Germline CDR1 reads SGHRS; CDR2 reads YFSETQ. The CDR3 coding sequence is TGCGCCAGCAGCCTAATCAGGGAACCGCGCACAGATACGCAGTATTTT. Protein: CASSLIREPRTDTQYF.

Details on this clonotype: The junction and the germline gene differ at one end; a read error may be behind it. This rearrangement joins TRBV29-1 to TRBJ1-2; 9 nucleotides match TRBD1. Germline V CDR1 and CDR2: SQVTM, ANQGSEA. The CDR3 spans 13 residues. DNA of the CDR3: TGCAGCGTTGAACCGACAGGGGGGGATGGCTACATCTTC. It translates to CSVEPTGGDGYIF. Variable domain in full (rest from reference TRBV29-1 and TRBJ1-2): SAVISQKPSRDICQRGTSLTIQCQVDSQVTMMFWYRQQPGQSLTLIATANQGSEATYESGFVIDKFPISRPNLTFSTLTVSNMSPEDSSIYLCSVEPTGGDGYIFGSGTRLTVV.

The rearrangement joins TRBV7-8 to TRBJ2-7; D is perhaps TRBD2 (5 bases). The V and J ends lost 6 bases and 2 bases respectively, with 11 bases between them. The CDR3 loop spans 13 amino acids. Germline assignment: CDR1 SGHVS and CDR2 FQNEAQ. This chain's CDR3 is CASSSREAYEQYF. CDR3 DNA sequence: TGTGCCAGCAGTTCCCGGGAAGCCTACGAGCAGTACTTC.

V is TRBV5-8 and J is TRBJ1-2; D perhaps matches TRBD1 (6 bases). This CDR3 has 15 amino acids. Germline V gene sequence: CDR1 SGHTS, CDR2 YDEGEE. V shed 0 bases and J shed 3 bases, with 12 bases lying between them. CDR3 sequence (DNA): TGTGCCAGCAGCTTGGGGCCACAGGGTTACTATGGCTACACCTTC. The encoded protein is CASSLGPQGYYGYTF.

The rearrangement uses TRBV7-9 and TRBJ2-5, with a possible D match to TRBD1 (5 bases). The V end lost 5 bases, the J end lost 3 bases, and 13 bases lay between the germline ends. Germline-derived CDR1 and CDR2 are SEHNR and FQNEAQ (reference sequence). CDR3 length: 14 amino acids. The chain's CDR3 is CASSRVQVKETQYF. The CDR3, as DNA: TGTGCCAGCAGCCGAGTACAGGTTAAAGAGACCCAGTACTTC.

This sequence joins TRBV6-4 and TRBJ1-5; D call uncertain. Germline CDR1 is MRHNA and CDR2 is SNTAGT. Trimming shortened V by 5 bases and J by 0 bases, and 8 bases separated the two germline ends. There are 14 residues in the CDR3. CDR3 residues: CASSPDNSNQPQHF. In DNA, the CDR3 is TGTGCCAGCAGTCCCGACAATAGCAATCAGCCCCAGCATTTT.

This clonotype is a singleton in its sample. This chain joins TRBV6-2 or TRBV6-3 and TRBJ2-2, with 7 bases matching TRBD1. Germline trimming cut 6 bases from V and 2 bases from J; bases unmatched to any gene: 12. The CDR3 has 17 residues. The germline CDR1 and CDR2 sequences are MNHEY and SVGEGT. CDR3 nucleotide sequence: TGTGCCAGCAGGCCAATCACCGGGACAGATAACACCGGGGAGCTGTTTTTT. The encoded protein is CASRPITGTDNTGELFF.